The rows below give T cell receptor beta chains drawn from one sample of a study of blood T cell repertoires in COVID-19. The protocol was immunoSEQ multiplex PCR, while the TCRdb copy is restricted to in-frame clones and leaves out a portion. The sample consists of 250,000 to 300,000 clones, 70% to 90% of them appearing once. The material sequenced was peripheral blood. These TCRs come from a woman in her thirties with acute or convalescent COVID-19. Each CDR3 is given with its conserved first and last residue.

v_call: TRBV11-3
cdr3_aa: CASSPGTSGRTDTQYF

v_call: TRBV11-2
cdr3_aa: CASSSGWLAYEQYF

v_call: TRBV7-8
cdr3_aa: CASSLAGQLAGDTQYF

v_call: TRBV4-3
cdr3_aa: CASSQAWGGSPRDYEQYF

v_call: TRBV7-6
cdr3_aa: CASDLGDSKSNEQFF

v_call: TRBV7-2
cdr3_aa: CASSLGFRSAEAFF

v_call: TRBV6-5
cdr3_aa: CASSLAGHTGELFF

v_call: TRBV9
cdr3_aa: CASSVGVSGKYEQYF

v_call: TRBV6-2/TRBV6-3
cdr3_aa: CASSYPFGTGVYNEQFF

v_call: TRBV6-5
cdr3_aa: CASSQTFNNEQFF

v_call: TRBV18
cdr3_aa: CASSPIVTGAGYGYTF

v_call: TRBV6-1
cdr3_aa: CASSEQTGNNSPLHF

v_call: TRBV7-8
cdr3_aa: CASSYETGGYNEKLFF

v_call: TRBV5-1
cdr3_aa: CASSLARTVSGEQYF

v_call: TRBV6-5
cdr3_aa: CASSYTRTGRRNEQYF

v_call: TRBV5-6
cdr3_aa: CASSWPGQGRYEQFF

v_call: TRBV6-1
cdr3_aa: CASTPDRGPYEQYF

v_call: TRBV24-1
cdr3_aa: CATSEAGFSNQPQHF

v_call: TRBV10-1
cdr3_aa: CASSPSGSSKEQYF

v_call: TRBV13
cdr3_aa: CASSPDSDYGYTF

v_call: TRBV29-1
cdr3_aa: CSVVTGPGQPQHF

v_call: TRBV30
cdr3_aa: CAWSPGSRGYTF

v_call: TRBV9
cdr3_aa: CASSVGGTSVTGYEQFF

v_call: TRBV30
cdr3_aa: CAWSNGLAGTQYF

v_call: TRBV29-1
cdr3_aa: CSVGWLAGTTDTQYF

v_call: TRBV4-3
cdr3_aa: CASSQTWTGSVMWNTEAFF

v_call: TRBV7-9
cdr3_aa: CASSIGLAGGPNEQFF

v_call: TRBV25-1
cdr3_aa: CASSERIPGQGLREKLFF

v_call: TRBV6-5
cdr3_aa: CASSRGTGSYEQYF

v_call: TRBV9
cdr3_aa: CASSVSGGPQHF

v_call: TRBV6-5
cdr3_aa: CASSYSRRGSAGELFF

v_call: TRBV14
cdr3_aa: CASSLSRGRLYEQYF

v_call: TRBV18
cdr3_aa: CASSRLDGANEKLFF

v_call: TRBV18
cdr3_aa: CASSGRQGNEQFF

v_call: TRBV3-1/TRBV3-2
cdr3_aa: CASSQSTSGRTDTQYF

v_call: TRBV11-3
cdr3_aa: CASSPYSGQGAVTEAFF

v_call: TRBV19
cdr3_aa: CASSQGTLSGNTIYF

v_call: TRBV10-3
cdr3_aa: CAIMAGPGLAGGDIQYF

v_call: TRBV30
cdr3_aa: CAWSRGTGWEKLFF

v_call: TRBV24-1
cdr3_aa: CATSDRLAGEQFF